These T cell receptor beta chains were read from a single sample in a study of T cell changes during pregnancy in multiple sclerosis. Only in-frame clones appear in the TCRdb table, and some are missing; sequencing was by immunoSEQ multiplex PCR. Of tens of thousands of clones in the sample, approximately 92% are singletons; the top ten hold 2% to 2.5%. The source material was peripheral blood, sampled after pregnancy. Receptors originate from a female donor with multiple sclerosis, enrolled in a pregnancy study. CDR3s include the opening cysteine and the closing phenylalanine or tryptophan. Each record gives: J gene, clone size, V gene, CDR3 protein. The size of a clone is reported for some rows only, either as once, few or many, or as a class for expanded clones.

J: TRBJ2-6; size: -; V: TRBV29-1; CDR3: CSVGGTTSGANVLTF
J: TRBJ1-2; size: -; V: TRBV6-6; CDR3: CASSQGTDGYTF
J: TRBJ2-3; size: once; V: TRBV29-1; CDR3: CSVRTSGGTDTQYF
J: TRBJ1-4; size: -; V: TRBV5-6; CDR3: CASSLTINEKLFF
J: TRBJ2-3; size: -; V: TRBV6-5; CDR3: CASSYSDRLASDTQYF
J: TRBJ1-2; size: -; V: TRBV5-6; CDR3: CASSLGEGFYGYTF
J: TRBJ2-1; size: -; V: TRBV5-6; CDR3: CASSWGLAELNEQFF
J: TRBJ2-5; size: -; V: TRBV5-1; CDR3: CASSFGGQETQYF
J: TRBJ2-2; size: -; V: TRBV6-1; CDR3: CASTSWTGGTGELFF
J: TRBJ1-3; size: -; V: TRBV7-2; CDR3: CASSPTGVMGNTIYF
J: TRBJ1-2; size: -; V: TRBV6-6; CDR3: CASSFHREFNYGYTF
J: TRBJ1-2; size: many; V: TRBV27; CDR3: CASSLWQTGTGEGYTF
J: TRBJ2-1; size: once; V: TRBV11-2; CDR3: CASSLGGDSGGAVSRFF
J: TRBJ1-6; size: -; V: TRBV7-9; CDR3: CASSQQSSPLHF
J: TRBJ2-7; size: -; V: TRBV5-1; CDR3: CASSHDGNYEQYF
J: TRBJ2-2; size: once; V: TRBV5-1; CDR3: CASSPDSTGELFF
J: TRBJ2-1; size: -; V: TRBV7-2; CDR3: CASSPSTAYNEQFF
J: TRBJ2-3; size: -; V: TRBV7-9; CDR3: CASLREGSGSTYF
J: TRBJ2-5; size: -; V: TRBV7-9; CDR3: CASSLRDTQETQYF
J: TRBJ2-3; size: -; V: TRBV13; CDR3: CASSLRSGTSGGTDTQYF
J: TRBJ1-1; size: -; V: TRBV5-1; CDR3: CASSLGAKNTEAFF
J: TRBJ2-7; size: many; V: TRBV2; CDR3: CASNTEGAGGPYEQYF
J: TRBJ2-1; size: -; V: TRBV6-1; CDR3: CASSGGTGGFNEQFF
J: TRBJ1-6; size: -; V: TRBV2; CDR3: CASSESQSPLHF
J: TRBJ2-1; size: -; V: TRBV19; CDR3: CASSIFVAPAYNEQFF
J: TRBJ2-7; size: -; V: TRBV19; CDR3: CASWTGQAPYEQYF
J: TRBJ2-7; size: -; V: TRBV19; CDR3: CATRLQTGPYEQYF
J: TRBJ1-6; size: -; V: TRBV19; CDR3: CASSIGQGGSPLHF
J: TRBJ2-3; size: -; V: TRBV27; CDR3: CASSLYGIGTDTQYF
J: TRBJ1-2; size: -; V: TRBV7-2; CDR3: CASSSGTGGHYGYTF
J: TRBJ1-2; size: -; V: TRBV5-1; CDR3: CASSLDSSNYGYTF
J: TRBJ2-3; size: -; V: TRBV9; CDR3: CASSLGLAGVKDTQYF
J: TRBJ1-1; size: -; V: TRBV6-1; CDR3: CASSALRDPTEAFF
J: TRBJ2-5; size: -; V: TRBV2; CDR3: CASSLQGSGQETQYF
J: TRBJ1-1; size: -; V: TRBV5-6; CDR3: CASSLEGQGGTEAFF
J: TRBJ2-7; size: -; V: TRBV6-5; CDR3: CASSYSRGGSSYEQYF
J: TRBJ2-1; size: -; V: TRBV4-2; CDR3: CASSQERTSPHEQFF
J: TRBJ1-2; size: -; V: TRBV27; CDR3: CASSAGTGYGYTF
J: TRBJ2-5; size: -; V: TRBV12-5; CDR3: CASGFAGTSGGGETQYF
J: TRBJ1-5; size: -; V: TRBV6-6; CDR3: CASSSPEGGNQPQHF
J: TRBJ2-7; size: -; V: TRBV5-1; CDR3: CASSTGTGYEQYF
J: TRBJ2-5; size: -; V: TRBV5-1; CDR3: CASTDLSGRSPETQYF
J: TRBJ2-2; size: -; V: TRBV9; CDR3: CASNPTGDSHTGELFF
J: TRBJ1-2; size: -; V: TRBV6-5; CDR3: CASSYTETGVDYGYTF
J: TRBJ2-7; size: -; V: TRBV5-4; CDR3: CASSLQGDSGRYEQYF
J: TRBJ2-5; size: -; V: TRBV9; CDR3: CASSVYPRETQYF
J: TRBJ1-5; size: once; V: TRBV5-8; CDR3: CASSLAGVGQPQHF
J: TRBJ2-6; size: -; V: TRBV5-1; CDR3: CASSLFVNSGANVLTF
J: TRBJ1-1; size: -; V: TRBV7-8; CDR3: CASSSRVHLMNTEAFF
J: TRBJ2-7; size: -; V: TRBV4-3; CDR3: CASSPGPPAGGNSYEQYF
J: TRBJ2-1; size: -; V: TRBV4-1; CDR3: CASSLAVSYNEQFF
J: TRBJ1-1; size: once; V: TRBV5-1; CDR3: CASSLDRTEAFF
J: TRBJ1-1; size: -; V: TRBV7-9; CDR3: CASSPHRQGGTEAFF
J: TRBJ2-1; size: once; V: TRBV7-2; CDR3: CASRHRGGNEQFF
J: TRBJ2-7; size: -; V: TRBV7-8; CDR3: CASSLGSGSSYEQYF